This T cell receptor (beta chain) appears in the sequencing data of a study of graft-versus-host responses after intestinal transplantation. Study background: Transplant recipients had multivisceral, liver-intestinal, or isolated intestinal grafts.

Sequenced by immunoSEQ multiplex PCR; TCRdb stores in-frame clones only, minus some. The sample holds 55,000 to 70,000 clones, more than 75% seen once. General observations from the study: Declining HvG levels early post-transplant were linked to peak circulating GvH clone levels.

This clone occurred once. The antigen is undetermined. CDR1 and CDR2 from the germline V gene are MNHNY and SVGAGI (reference sequence). This CDR3 contains 11 residues. Trimming pared 5 bases from V and 2 bases from J, leaving 3 bases between. The V gene is TRBV6-6, the J gene TRBJ2-5; D remains unclear. The TCR was taken from a human patient who received an intestinal transplant, so some T cells may come from the graft donor. The source was PBMCs, collected roughly 120 days after intestinal transplantation. CDR3 protein: CASSPQETQYF. CDR3 in DNA: TGTGCCAGCAGTCCTCAAGAGACCCAGTACTTC.